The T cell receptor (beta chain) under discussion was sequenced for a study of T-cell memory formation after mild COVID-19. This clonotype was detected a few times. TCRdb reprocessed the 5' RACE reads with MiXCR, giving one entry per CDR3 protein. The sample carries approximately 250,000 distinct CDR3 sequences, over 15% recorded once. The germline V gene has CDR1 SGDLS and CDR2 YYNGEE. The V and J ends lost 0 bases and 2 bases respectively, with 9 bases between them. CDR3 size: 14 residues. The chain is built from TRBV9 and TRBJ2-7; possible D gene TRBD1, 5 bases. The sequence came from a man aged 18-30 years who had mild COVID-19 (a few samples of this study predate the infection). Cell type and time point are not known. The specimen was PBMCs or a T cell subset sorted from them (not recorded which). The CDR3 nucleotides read TGTGCCAGCAGCGTAGATGCAGGGCCCTACGAGCAGTACTTC. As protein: CASSVDAGPYEQYF.